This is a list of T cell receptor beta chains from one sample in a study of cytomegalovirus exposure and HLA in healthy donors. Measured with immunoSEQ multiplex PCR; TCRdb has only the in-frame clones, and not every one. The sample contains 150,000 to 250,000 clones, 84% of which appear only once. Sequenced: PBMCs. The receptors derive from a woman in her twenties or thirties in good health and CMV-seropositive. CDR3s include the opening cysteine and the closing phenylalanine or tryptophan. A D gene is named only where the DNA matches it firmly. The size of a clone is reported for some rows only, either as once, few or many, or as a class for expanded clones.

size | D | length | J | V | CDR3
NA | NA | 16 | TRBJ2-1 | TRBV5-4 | CASSGGGGKWWNEQFF
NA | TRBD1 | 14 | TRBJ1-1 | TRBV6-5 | CASTKQGMNTEAFF
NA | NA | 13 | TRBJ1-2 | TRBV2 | CASRMDSNYGYTF
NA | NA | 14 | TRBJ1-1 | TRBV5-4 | CASSDRTENTEAFF
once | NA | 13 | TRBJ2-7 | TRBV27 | CASSFEGRYEQYF
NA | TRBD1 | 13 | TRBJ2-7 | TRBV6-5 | CASRLTGAYEQYF
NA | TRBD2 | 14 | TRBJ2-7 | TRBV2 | CASRFSGSIDEQYF
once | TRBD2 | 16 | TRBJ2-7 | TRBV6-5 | CASSYSVSSGTYEQYF
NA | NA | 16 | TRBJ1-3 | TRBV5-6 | CASSNAGRQTGNTIYF
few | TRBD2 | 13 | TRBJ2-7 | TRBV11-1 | CATGTSGINEQYF
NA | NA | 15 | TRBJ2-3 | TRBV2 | CASRRQGGPTDTQYF
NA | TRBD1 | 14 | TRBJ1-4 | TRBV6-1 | CASGSGTDNEKLFF
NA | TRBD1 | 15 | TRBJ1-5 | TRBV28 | CASTYSRGLNQPQHF
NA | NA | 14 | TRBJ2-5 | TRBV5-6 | CASSAHSSKETQYF
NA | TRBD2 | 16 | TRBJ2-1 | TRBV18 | CASSPEGTRSGSEQFF
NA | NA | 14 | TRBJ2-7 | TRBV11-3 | CASSLDGEAYEQYF
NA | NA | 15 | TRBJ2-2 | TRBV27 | CASSFRGRMAGELFF
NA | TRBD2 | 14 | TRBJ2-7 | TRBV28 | CASSGREGPYEQYF
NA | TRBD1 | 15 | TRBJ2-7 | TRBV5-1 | CASSLGDRDSYEQYF
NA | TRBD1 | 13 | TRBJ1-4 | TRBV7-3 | CVYRGATNEKLFF
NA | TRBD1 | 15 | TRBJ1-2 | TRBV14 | CASSHRTGGRYGYTF
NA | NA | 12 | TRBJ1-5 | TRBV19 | CASSLSNQPQHF
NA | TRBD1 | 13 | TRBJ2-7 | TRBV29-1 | CSVIIVAGGEQYF
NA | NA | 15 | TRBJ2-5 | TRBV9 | CASSPQTGSQETQYF
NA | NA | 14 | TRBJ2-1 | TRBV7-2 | CASSRRGGYNEQFF
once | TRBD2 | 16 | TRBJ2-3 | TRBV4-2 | CASSPQAGGGADTQYF
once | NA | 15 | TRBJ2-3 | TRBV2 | CASSEALRDPDTQYF
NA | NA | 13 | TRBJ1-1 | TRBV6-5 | CASTRQLNTEAFF
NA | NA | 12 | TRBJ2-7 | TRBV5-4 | CASSLVQNEQYF
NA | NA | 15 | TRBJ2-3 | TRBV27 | CASAEEGGVTDTQYF
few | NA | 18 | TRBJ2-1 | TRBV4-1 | CASSQEMAGVPSYNEQFF
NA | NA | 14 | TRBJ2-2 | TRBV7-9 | CASSSPSRTGELFF
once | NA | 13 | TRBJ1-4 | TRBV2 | CASGWRLNEKLFF
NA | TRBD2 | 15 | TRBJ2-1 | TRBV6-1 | CASRVPGLPTGEQFF
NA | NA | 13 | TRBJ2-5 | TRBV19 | CASSLRREETQYF
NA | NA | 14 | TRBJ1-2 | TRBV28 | CASSFITGNYGYTF
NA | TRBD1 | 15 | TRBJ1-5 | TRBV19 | CASSRDRGLNQPQHF
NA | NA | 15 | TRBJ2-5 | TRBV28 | CASSLLRGSKETQYF
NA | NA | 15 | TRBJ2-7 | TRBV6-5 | CASSYSQGSTYEQYF
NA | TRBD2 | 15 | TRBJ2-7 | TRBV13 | CASSLQRDLRGEQYF
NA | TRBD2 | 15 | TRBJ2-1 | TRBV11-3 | CASSRQGLVGNEQFF
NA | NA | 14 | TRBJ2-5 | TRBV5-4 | CASSLAGAQETQYF
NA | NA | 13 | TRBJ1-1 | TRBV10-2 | CASSDYGDTEAFF
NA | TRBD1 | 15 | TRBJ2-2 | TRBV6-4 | CASSGTGVDTGELFF
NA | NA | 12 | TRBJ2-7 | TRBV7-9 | CASSLVSYEQYF
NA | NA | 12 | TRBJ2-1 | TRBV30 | CAWSVYSREQFF
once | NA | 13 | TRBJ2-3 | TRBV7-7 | CASSLGLADTQYF
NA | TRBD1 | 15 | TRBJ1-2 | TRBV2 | CASSAGQGAFYGYTF
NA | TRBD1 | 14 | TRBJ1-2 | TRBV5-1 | CASSLDGQDIGYTF
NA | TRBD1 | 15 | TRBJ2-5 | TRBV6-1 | CASSEQGAGTETQYF
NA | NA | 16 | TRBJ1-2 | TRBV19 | CASRDGGLRGEYGYTF
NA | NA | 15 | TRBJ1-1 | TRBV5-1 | CASSLSGTASTEAFF
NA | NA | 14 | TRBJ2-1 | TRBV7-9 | CASSLGASWGEQFF